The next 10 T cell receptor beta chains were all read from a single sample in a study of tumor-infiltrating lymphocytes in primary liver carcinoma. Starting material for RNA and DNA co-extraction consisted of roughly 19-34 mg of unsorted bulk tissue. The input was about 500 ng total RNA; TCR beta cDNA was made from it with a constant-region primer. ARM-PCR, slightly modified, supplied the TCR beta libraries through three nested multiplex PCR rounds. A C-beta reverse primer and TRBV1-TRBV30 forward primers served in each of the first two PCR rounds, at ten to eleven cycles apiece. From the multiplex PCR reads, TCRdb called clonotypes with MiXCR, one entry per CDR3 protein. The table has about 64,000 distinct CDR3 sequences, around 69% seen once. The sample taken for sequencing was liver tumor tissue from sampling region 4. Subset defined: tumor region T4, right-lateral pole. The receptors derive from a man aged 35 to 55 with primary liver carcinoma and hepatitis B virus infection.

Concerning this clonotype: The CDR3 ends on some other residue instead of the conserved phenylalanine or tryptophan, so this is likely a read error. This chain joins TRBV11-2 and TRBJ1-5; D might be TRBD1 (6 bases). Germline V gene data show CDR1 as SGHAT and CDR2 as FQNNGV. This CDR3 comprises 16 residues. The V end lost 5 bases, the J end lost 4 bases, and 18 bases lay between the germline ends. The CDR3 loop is CASSLRGGLTNQPQHL. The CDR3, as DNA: TGTGCCAGCAGCCTAAGAGGGGGACTAACGAATCAGCCCCAGCATTTA.

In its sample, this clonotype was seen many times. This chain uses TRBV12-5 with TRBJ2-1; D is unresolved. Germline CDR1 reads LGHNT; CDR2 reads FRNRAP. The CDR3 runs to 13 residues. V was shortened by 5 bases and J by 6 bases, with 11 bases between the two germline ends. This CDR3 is CASGPRYSNEQFF. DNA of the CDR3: TGTGCTAGTGGTCCCCGTTACTCCAATGAGCAGTTCTTC.

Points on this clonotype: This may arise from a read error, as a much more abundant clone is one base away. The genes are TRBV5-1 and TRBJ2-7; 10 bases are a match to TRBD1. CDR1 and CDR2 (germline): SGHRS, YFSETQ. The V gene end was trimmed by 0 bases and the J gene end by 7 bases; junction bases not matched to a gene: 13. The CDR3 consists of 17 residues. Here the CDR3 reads CASSLALSGQGQSEQYF. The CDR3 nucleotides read TGCGCCAGCAGCTTGGCCCTTTCGGGACAGGGGCAGAGTGAGCAGTACTTC.

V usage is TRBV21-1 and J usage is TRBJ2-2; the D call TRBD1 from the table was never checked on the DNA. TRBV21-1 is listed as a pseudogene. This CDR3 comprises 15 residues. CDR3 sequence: CANRPGQGGAGELFF. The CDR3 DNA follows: TGTGCCAACAGACCGGGACAGGGGGGCGCCGGGGAGCTGTTTTTT.

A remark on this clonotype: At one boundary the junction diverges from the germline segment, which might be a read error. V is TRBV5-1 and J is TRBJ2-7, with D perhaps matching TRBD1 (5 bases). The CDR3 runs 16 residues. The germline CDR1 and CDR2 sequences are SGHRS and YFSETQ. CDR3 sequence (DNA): TGTGTCAGCAGCCTTAACTCAGGGTCTGTCTTGTACGAGCAGTACTTC. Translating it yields CVSSLNSGSVLYEQYF.

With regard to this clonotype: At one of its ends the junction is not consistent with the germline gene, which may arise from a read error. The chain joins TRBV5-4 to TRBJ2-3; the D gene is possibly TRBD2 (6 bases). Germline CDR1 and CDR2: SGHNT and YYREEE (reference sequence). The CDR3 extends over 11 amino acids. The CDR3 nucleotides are TGTGCCAGGAGCTTGGAGGGTACGCAGTATTTT. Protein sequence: CARSLEGTQYF.

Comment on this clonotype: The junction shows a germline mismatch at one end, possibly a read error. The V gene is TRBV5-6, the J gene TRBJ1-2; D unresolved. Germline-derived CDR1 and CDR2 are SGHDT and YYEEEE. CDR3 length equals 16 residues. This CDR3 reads CASSLAADPTNYGYSF. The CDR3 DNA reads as TGTGCCAGCAGCTTGGCTGCCGATCCAACTAACTATGGCTACAGCTTC.

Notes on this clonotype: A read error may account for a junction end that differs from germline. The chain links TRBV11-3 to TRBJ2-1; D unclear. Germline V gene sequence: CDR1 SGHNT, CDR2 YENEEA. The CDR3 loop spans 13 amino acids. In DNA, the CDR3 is TGTCCCAGCAGCTCCGGGTTCTGCAGTGAGCAGTTCTTC. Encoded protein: CPSSSGFCSEQFF.

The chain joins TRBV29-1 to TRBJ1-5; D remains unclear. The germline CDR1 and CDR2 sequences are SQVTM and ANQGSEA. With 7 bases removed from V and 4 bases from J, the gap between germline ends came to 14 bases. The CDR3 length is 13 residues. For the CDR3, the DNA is TGCAGCGGCGGAGGTGGAGCGAATCAGCCCCAGCATTTT. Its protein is CSGGGGANQPQHF.

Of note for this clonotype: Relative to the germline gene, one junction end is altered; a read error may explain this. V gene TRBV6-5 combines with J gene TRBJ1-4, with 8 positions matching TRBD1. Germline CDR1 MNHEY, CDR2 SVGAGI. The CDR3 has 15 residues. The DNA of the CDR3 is TGTGCCAGCACTTACTGGACAGGGAAAACTGAAAAATTGTTTTTT. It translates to CASTYWTGKTEKLFF.